This entry concerns a single TCR beta chain. These data are taken from a study of ipilimumab plus nivolumab after autologous stem cell transplantation. The CDR3 is 17 amino acids. This table comes from immunoSEQ multiplex PCR, and its TCRdb copy is limited to in-frame clones, with some not included. The profile shows about 17,000 clones, 80% of them singletons. The chain is built from TRBV12-1 and TRBJ2-3; TRBD2 is the table's D call and was not checked against the DNA. TRBV12-1 counts as a pseudogene. The origin of this receptor is a male donor with diffuse large B-cell lymphoma. Source: PBMCs, taken in a trial of ipilimumab plus nivolumab as post-transplant consolidation. The CDR3 reads CASSSTGLADLGDTQYF. DNA for the CDR3: TGTGCCAGCAGCTCAACGGGACTAGCGGACCTGGGGGACACGCAGTATTTT.